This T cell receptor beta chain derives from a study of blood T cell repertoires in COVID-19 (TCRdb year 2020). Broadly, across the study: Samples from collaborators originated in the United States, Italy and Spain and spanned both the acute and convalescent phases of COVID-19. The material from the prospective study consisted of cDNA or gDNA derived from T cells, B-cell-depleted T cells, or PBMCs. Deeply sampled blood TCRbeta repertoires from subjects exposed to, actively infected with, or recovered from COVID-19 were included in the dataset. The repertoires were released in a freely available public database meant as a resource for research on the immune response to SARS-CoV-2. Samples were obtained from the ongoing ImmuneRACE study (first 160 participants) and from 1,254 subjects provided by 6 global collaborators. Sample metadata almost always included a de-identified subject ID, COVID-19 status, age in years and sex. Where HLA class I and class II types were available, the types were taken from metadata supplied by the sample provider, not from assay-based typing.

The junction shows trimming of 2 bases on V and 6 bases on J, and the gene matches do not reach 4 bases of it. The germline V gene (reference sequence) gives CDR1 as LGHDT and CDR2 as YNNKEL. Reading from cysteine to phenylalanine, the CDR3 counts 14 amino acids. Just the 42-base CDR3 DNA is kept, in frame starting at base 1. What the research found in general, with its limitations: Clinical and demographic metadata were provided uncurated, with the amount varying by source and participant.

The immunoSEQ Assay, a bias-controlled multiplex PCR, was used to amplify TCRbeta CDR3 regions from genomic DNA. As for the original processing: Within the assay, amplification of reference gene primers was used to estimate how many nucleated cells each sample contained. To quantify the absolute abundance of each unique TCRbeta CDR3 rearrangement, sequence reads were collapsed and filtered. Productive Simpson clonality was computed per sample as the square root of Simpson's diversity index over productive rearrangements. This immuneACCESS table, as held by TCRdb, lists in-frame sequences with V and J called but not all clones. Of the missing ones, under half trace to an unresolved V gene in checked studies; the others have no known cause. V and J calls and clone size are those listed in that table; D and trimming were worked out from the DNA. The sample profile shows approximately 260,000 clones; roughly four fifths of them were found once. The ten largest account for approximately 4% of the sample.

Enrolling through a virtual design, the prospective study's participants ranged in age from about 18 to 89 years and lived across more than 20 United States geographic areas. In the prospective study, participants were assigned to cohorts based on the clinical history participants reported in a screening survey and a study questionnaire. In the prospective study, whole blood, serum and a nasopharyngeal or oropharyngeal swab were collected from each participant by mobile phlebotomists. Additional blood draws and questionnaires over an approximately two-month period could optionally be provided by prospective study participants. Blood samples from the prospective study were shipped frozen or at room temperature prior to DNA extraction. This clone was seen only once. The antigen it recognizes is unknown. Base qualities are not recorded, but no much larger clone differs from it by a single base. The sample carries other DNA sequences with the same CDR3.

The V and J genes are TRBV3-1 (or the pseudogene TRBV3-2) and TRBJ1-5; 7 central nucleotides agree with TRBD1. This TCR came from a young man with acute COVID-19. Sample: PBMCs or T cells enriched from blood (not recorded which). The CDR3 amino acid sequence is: CASSQNRGRQPQHF. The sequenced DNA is TGTGCCAGCAGCCAAAACAGGGGCCGTCAGCCCCAGCATTTT.